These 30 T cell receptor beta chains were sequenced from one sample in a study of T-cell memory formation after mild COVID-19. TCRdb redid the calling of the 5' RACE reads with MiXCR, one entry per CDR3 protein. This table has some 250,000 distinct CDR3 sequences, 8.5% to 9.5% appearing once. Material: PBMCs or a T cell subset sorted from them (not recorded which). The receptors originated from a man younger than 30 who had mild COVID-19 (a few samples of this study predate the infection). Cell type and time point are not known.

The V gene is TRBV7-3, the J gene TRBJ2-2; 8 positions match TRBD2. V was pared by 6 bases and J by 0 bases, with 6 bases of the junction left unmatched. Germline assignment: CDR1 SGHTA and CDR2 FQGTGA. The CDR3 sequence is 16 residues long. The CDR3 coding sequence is TGTGCCAGCAGGACCAGCGGGGGCACGAACACCGGGGAGCTGTTTTTT. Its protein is CASRTSGGTNTGELFF.

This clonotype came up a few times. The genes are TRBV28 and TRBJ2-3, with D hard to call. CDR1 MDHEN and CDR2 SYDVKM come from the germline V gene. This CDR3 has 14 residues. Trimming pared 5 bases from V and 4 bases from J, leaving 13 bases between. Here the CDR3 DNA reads TGTGCCAGCAGTCCCCAGAATATCCCAGATACGCAGTATTTT. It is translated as CASSPQNIPDTQYF.

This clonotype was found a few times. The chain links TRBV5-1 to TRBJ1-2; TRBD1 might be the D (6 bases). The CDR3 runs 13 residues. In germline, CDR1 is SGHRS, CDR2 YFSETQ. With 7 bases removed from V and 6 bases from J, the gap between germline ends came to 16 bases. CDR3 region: CASGQIAEDGYTF. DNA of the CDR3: TGCGCCAGCGGACAGATAGCGGAAGATGGCTACACCTTC. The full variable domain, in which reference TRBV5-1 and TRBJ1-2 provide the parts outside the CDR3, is KAGVTQTPRYLIKTRGQQVTLSCSPISGHRSVSWYQQTPGQGLQFLFEYFSETQRNKGNFPGRFSGRQFSNSRSEMNVSTLELGDSALYLCASGQIAEDGYTFGSGTRLTVV.

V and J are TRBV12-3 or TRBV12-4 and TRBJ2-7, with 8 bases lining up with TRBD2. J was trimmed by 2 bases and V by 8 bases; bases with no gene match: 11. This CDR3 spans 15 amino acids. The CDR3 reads CASAPPIAGTYEQYF. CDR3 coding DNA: TGTGCCAGCGCCCCCCCCATAGCGGGGACCTACGAGCAGTACTTC.

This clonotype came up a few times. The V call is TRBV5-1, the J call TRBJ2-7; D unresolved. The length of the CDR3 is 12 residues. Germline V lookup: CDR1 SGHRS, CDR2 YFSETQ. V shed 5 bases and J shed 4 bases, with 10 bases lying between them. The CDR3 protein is CASRPVRYEQYV. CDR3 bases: TGCGCCAGCAGACCTGTCCGTTACGAGCAGTACGTC.

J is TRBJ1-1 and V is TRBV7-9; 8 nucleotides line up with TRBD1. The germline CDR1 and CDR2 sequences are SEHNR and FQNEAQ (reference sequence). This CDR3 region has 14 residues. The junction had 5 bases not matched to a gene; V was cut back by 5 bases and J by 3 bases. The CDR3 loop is CASSADRVDTEAFF. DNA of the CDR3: TGTGCCAGCAGCGCGGACAGGGTTGACACTGAAGCTTTCTTT.

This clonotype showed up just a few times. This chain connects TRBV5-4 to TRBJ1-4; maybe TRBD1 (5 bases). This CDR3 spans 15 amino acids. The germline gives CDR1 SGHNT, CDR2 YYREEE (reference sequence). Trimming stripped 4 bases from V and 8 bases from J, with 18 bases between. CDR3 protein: CASSPFGGMSEKLFF. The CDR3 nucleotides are TGTGCCAGCAGCCCCTTTGGGGGTATGAGCGAAAAACTGTTTTTT. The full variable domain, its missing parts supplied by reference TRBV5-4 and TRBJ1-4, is ETGVTQSPTHLIKTRGQQVTLRCSSQSGHNTVSWYQQALGQGPQFIFQYYREEENGRGNFPPRFSGLQFPNYSSELNVNALELDDSALYLCASSPFGGMSEKLFFGSGTQLSVL.

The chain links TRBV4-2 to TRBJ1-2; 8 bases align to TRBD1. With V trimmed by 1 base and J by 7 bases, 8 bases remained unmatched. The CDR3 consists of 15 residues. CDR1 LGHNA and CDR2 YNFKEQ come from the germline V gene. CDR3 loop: CASSQVAGGQGGYTF. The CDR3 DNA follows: TGTGCCAGCAGCCAAGTGGCAGGGGGCCAAGGTGGCTACACCTTC.

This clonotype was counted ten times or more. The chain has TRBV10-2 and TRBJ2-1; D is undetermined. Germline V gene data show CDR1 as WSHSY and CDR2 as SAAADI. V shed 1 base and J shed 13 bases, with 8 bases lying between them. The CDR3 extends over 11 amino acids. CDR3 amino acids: CASSEWPRQFF. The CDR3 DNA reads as TGCGCCAGCAGTGAGTGGCCCAGACAGTTCTTC.

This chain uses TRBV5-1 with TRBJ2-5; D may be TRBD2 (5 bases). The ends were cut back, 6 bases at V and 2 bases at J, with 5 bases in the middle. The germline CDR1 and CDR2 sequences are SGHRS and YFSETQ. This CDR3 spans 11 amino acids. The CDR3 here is CASTGQETQYF. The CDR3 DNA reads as TGCGCCAGCACGGGGCAAGAGACCCAGTACTTC.

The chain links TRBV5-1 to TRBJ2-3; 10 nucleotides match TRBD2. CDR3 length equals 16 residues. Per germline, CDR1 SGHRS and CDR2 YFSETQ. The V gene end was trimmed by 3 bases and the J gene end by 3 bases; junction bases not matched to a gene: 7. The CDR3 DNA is TGCGCCAGCAGCTCGGGGGGACTAGCGAGGACAGATACGCAGTATTTT. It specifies CASSSGGLARTDTQYF.

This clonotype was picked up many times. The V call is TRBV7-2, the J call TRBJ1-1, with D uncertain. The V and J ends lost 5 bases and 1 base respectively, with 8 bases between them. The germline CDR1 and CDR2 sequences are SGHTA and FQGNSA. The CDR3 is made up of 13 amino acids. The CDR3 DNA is TGTGCCAGCAGCACCCAGGCGAACACTGAAGCTTTCTTT. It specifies CASSTQANTEAFF.

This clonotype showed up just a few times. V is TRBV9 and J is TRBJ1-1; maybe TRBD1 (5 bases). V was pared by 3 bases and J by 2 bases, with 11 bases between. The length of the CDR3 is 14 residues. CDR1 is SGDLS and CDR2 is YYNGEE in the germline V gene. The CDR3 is CASSETALNTEAFF. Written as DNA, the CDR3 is TGTGCCAGCAGCGAGACAGCTTTAAACACTGAAGCTTTCTTT.

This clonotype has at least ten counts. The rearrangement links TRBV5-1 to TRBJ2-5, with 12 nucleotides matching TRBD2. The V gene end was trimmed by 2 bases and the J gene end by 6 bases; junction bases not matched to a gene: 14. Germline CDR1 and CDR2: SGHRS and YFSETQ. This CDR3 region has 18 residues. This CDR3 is CASSFDPSGGAFAQTQYF. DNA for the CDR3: TGCGCCAGCAGCTTCGATCCTAGCGGGGGGGCATTCGCGCAGACCCAGTACTTC.

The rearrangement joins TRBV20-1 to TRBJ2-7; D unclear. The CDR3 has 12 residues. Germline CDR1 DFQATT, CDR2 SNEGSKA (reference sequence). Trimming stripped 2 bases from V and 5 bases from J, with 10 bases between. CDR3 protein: CSARSHANEQYF. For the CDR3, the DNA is TGCAGTGCTAGATCCCACGCGAACGAGCAGTACTTC.

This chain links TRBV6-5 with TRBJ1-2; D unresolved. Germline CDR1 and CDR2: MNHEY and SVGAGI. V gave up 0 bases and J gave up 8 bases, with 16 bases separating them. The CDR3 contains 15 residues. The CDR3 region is CASSYSPGSRLGYTF. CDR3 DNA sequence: TGTGCCAGCAGTTACTCCCCCGGTTCCCGGCTGGGCTACACCTTC.

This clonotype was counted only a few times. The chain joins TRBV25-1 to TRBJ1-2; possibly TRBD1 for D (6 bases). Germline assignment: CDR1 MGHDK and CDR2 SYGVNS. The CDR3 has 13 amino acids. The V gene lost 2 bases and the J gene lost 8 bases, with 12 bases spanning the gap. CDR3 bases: TGTGCCAGCAGTGAAACAGGGTCTTACGGCTACACCTTC. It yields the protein CASSETGSYGYTF.

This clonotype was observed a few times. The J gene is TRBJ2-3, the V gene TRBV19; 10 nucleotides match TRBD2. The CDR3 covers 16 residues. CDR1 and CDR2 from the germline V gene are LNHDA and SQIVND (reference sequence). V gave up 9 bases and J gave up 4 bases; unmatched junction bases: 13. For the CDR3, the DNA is TGTGCCAGCCGGAAGGGGGGACTAGCGATCGCAGATACGCAGTATTTT. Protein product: CASRKGGLAIADTQYF. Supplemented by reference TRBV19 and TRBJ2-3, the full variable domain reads DGGITQSPKYLFRKEGQNVTLSCEQNLNHDAMYWYRQDPGQGLRLIYYSQIVNDFQKGDIAEGYSVSREKKESFPLTVTSAQKNPTAFYLCASRKGGLAIADTQYFGPGTRLTVL.

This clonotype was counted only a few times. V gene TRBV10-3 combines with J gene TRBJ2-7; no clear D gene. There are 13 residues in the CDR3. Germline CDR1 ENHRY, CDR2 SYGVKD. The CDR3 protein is CASGAVIAYEQYF. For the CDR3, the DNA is TGTGCAAGTGGAGCAGTTATAGCCTACGAGCAGTACTTC.

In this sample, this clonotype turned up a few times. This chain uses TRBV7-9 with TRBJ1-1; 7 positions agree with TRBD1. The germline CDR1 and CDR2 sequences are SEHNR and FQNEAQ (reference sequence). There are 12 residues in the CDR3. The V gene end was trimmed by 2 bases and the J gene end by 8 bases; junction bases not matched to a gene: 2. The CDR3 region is CASSLLDREAFF. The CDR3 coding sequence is TGTGCCAGCAGCTTATTGGACAGGGAAGCTTTCTTT.

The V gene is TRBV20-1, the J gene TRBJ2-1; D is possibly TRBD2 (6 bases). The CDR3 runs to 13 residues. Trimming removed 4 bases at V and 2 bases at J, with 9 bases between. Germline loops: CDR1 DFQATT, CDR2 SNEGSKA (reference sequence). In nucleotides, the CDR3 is TGCAGTGCTACTCGGGGGACCTACAATGAGCAGTTCTTC. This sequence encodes CSATRGTYNEQFF.

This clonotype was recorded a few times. CDR3 nucleotide sequence: TGCAGTGCTAGCGTTGCATATGAAAGGAATGGTGGCTACACCTTC. Its translation: CSASVAYERNGGYTF. The chain uses TRBV20-1 and TRBJ1-2, with unresolved D. The CDR3 extends over 15 amino acids. Germline-derived CDR1 and CDR2 are DFQATT and SNEGSKA (reference sequence). Trimming cost V 3 bases and J 7 bases, with 21 bases left between them.

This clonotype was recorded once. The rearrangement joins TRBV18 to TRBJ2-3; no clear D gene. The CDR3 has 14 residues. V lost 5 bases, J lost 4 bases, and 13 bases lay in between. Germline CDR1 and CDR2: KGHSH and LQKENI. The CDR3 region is CASSSASDPDTQYF. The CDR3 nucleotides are TGTGCCAGCTCATCGGCGTCGGACCCAGATACGCAGTATTTT.

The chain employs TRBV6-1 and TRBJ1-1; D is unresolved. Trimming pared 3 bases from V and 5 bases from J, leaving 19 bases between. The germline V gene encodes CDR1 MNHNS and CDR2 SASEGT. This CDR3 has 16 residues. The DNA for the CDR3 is TGTGCCAGCAGTGAGTCGGCTGCGGTTGGTTCAACTGAAGCTTTCTTT. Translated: CASSESAAVGSTEAFF.

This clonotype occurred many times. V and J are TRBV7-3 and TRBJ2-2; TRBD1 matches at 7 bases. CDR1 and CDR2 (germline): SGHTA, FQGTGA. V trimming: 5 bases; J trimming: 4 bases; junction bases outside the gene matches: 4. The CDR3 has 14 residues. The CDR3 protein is CASSDGQVTGELFF. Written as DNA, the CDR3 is TGTGCCAGCAGCGACGGACAGGTCACCGGGGAGCTGTTTTTT.

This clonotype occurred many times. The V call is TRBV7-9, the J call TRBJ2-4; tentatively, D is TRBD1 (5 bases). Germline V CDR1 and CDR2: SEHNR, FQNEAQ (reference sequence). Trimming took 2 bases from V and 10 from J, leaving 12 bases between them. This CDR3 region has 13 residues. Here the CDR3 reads CASSLTGNDIQYF. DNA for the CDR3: TGTGCCAGCAGCTTAACAGGAAATGATATTCAGTACTTC.

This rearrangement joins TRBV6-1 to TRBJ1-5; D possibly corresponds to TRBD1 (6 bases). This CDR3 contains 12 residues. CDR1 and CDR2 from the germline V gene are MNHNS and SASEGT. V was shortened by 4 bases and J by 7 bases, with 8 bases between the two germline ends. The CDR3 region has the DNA TGTGCCAGCAGTGGGGGGCCCCAGCCCCAGCATTTT. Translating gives CASSGGPQPQHF.

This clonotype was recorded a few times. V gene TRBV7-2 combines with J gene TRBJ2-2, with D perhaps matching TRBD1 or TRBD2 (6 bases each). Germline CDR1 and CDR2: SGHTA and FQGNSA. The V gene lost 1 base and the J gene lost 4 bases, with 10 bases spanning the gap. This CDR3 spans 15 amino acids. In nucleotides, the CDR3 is TGTGCCAGCAGCTTAGGTCGGGGGCGCACCGGGGAGCTGTTTTTT. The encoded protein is CASSLGRGRTGELFF.

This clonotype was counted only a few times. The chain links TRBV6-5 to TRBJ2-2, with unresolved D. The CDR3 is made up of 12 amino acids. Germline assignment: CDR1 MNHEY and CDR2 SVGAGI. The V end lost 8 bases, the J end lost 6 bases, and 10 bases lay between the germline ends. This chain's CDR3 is CASQYPPGELFF. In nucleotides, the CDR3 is TGTGCCAGCCAGTACCCCCCCGGGGAGCTGTTTTTT.

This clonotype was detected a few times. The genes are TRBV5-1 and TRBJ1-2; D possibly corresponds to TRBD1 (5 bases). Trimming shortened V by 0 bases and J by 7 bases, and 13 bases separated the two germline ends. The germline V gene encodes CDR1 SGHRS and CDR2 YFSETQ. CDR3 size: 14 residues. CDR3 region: CASSLAQGRVGYTF. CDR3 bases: TGCGCCAGCAGCTTGGCCCAGGGCCGGGTTGGCTACACCTTC. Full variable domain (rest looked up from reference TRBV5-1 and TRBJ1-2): KAGVTQTPRYLIKTRGQQVTLSCSPISGHRSVSWYQQTPGQGLQFLFEYFSETQRNKGNFPGRFSGRQFSNSRSEMNVSTLELGDSALYLCASSLAQGRVGYTFGSGTRLTVV.